The 16 T cell receptor beta chains in this list originate from one sample, sequenced in a study of blood T cell repertoires in COVID-19. Data came from immunoSEQ multiplex PCR; TCRdb stores just in-frame clones and leaves some out. The sample yields 300,000 to 400,000 clones, around 89% seen once. Sequenced material: PBMCs or T cells enriched from blood (not recorded which). The receptors here all came from a woman aged 18-29 years who had recovered from COVID-19.

This chain uses TRBV5-8 with TRBJ1-2; the D gene is possibly TRBD1 (5 bases). CDR1 is SGHTS, CDR2 YDEGEE, per germline. V lost 1 base to trimming and J lost 5 bases, with 18 bases between them. CDR3 length equals 16 residues. CDR3 DNA sequence: TGTGCCAGCAGCTTGCCGGAAGGGGTCGAACAATATGGCTACACCTTC. Its protein product is CASSLPEGVEQYGYTF.

The chain recombines TRBV4-3 with TRBJ2-4; 8 positions agree with TRBD1. The germline V gene has CDR1 LGHNA and CDR2 YSLEER. The CDR3 is 16 amino acids. The V and J ends lost 5 bases and 6 bases, in that order; junction bases with no gene match: 12. CDR3 nucleotide sequence: TGCGCCAGCAGCTTATACAGGGGGACACCCCCAAACATTCAGTACTTC. Encoded protein: CASSLYRGTPPNIQYF.

The CDR3 region is CASTLDRSNSPLHF. The DNA for the CDR3 is TGTGCCAGCACCTTGGACAGAAGTAATTCACCCCTCCACTTT. The V gene is TRBV7-8, the J gene TRBJ1-6, with D possibly being TRBD1 (6 bases). Trimming removed 7 bases at V and 6 bases at J, with 13 bases between. Germline V gene sequence: CDR1 SGHVS, CDR2 FQNEAQ. This CDR3 has 14 amino acids. The full variable domain, rest sourced from reference TRBV7-8 and TRBJ1-6, is GAGVSQSPRYKVAKRGQDVALRCDPISGHVSLFWYQQALGQGPEFLTYFQNEAQLDKSGLPSDRFFAERPEGSVSTLKIQRTQQEDSAVYLCASTLDRSNSPLHFGNGTRLTVT.

The CDR3 is CASRPGTLSGNTIYF. In nucleotides, the CDR3 is TGTGCCAGCAGACCCGGGACACTCTCTGGAAACACCATATATTTT. V and J are TRBV6-5 and TRBJ1-3; tentatively, D is TRBD1 (6 bases). This CDR3 spans 15 amino acids. The germline V gene encodes CDR1 MNHEY and CDR2 SVGAGI. V lost 6 bases and J 0 bases, leaving 12 bases between the germline ends.

The genes are TRBV20-1 and TRBJ2-1; D unclear. V lost 3 bases, J lost 8 bases, and 23 bases lay in between. Per the germline V gene, CDR1 is DFQATT and CDR2 is SNEGSKA (reference sequence). The CDR3 covers 16 residues. CDR3: CSASKRNSETRDEQFF. The CDR3 DNA is TGCAGTGCTAGTAAAAGAAACAGTGAAACCCGTGATGAGCAGTTCTTC.

The V and J genes are TRBV6-2 or TRBV6-3 and TRBJ2-1; 9 bases line up with TRBD2. Germline CDR1 and CDR2: MNHEY and SVGEGT. CDR3 length: 14 amino acids. Trimming took 4 bases from V and 4 from J; bases not matched to a gene: 2. CDR3 nucleotides: TGTGCCAGCAGTTTGCGGGGGGGGTACAATGAGCAGTTCTTC. It encodes CASSLRGGYNEQFF.

The rearrangement joins TRBV9 to TRBJ1-2; no clear D. Deletions cut 3 bases from V and 6 bases from J, with 15 bases between. This CDR3 contains 14 residues. Germline V CDR1 and CDR2: SGDLS, YYNGEE. The DNA for the CDR3 is TGTGCCAGCAGCGAGAGTTACCCCTCGGATGGCTACACCTTC. Amino acid sequence: CASSESYPSDGYTF. The full variable domain, in which reference TRBV9 and TRBJ1-2 provide the parts outside the CDR3, is DSGVTQTPKHLITATGQRVTLRCSPRSGDLSVYWYQQSLDQGLQFLIQYYNGEERAKGNILERFSAQQFPDLHSELNLSSLELGDSALYFCASSESYPSDGYTFGSGTRLTVV.

This clone occurred a few times. The V call is TRBV6-1, the J call TRBJ1-2; 7 nucleotides line up with TRBD1. Germline V gene data show CDR1 as MNHNS and CDR2 as SASEGT. This CDR3 comprises 13 residues. V trimming: 2 bases; J trimming: 14 bases; junction bases outside the gene matches: 11. CDR3 residues: CASSEQGTGEHTF. CDR3 coding DNA: TGTGCCAGCAGTGAACAGGGAACAGGGGAGCATACCTTC.

This sequence joins TRBV30 and TRBJ2-3; 7 positions match TRBD2. J gave up 0 bases and V 4 bases, and 7 bases lay outside the gene matches. CDR1 is GTSNPN, CDR2 SVGIG, per germline (reference sequence). The CDR3 is 15 amino acids. This CDR3 reads CAWNIGGTSTDTQYF. In DNA, the CDR3 is TGTGCCTGGAACATCGGGGGGACTAGCACAGATACGCAGTATTTT.

Remarks on this clone: Within the sample, other DNA sequences also encode this same CDR3. The chain joins TRBV6-5 to TRBJ1-3, with D hard to call. The length of the CDR3 is 14 residues. Trimming took 0 bases from V and 3 from J, leaving 6 bases between them. CDR1 and CDR2 (germline): MNHEY, SVGAGI. The CDR3 DNA is TGTGCCAGCAGTTACTCGAGTAGTGGAAACACCATATATTTT. This encodes CASSYSSSGNTIYF.

The table lists this clone with a count of one. The CDR3 DNA is TGTGCCAGCAGTCAGGACAGGGGGCGAGATGAAAAACTGTTTTTT. Amino acid sequence: CASSQDRGRDEKLFF. The genes are TRBV6-5 and TRBJ1-4, with TRBD1 matching over 11 bases. The trim removed 5 bases at V and 6 bases at J, leaving 5 bases unmatched. This CDR3 spans 15 amino acids. CDR1 is MNHEY and CDR2 is SVGAGI in the germline V gene.

The CDR3, as DNA: TGTGCCAGCAGCCAAGCACTAACCGGGGAGCTGTTTTTT. It specifies CASSQALTGELFF. V is TRBV3-1 (or the pseudogene TRBV3-2) and J is TRBJ2-2; D is undetermined. V was pared by 1 base and J by 5 bases, with 5 bases between. The CDR3 is made up of 13 amino acids. The germline V gene has CDR1 LGHDT and CDR2 YNNKEL (reference sequence).

V is TRBV27 and J is TRBJ2-2, with D possibly being TRBD1 (6 bases). CDR1 is MNHEY and CDR2 is SMNVEV in the germline V gene (reference sequence). The CDR3 is 15 residues long. V dropped 6 bases and J dropped 6 bases, with 17 bases sitting between them. CDR3 sequence reads: CASSLEQGIAGELFF. The DNA for the CDR3 is TGTGCCAGCAGCCTAGAACAGGGTATAGCCGGGGAGCTGTTTTTT.

This clone has only one observation. This chain links TRBV30 with TRBJ2-6; TRBD2 matches at 7 bases. CDR3 length: 15 amino acids. V lost 0 bases and J lost 2; bases outside the gene matches: 1. Germline CDR1 and CDR2: GTSNPN and SVGIG (reference sequence). The CDR3 sequence is CAWSVGGTGANVLTF. CDR3 DNA sequence: TGTGCCTGGAGTGTGGGGGGGACTGGGGCCAACGTCCTGACTTTC.

V usage is TRBV2 and J usage is TRBJ2-7, with 13 bases aligning to TRBD2. Germline trimming cut 5 bases from V and 5 bases from J; bases unmatched to any gene: 3. There are 14 residues in the CDR3. The germline V gene has CDR1 SNHLY and CDR2 FYNNEI. CDR3 in DNA: TGTGCCAGCAGTCCCACTAGCGGGGGGGACGAGCAGTACTTC. Amino acid sequence: CASSPTSGGDEQYF.

This rearrangement joins TRBV5-4 to TRBJ1-4; TRBD1 matches 10 bases. CDR1 SGHNT and CDR2 YYREEE come from the germline V gene (reference sequence). The CDR3 sequence is 15 residues long. V dropped 2 bases and J dropped 7; count of bases not matched to a gene: 5. The CDR3 reads CASSFRTGGGEKLFF. The DNA for the CDR3 is TGTGCCAGCAGCTTCAGGACAGGGGGGGGTGAAAAACTGTTTTTT.